This T cell receptor beta chain was documented in a study of blood T cell repertoires in COVID-19. Overall study context: COVID-19 samples collected from the United States, Italy and Spain covered acute and convalescent phases.

Sequencing used immunoSEQ multiplex PCR; TCRdb keeps in-frame clones, though not all of them. The top ten hold more than 1% of the sample, which has around 370,000 clones, around nine tenths seen once. Germline V gene sequence: CDR1 GTSNPN, CDR2 SVGIG (reference sequence). The length of the CDR3 is 13 residues. V lost 3 bases, J lost 4 bases, and 9 bases lay in between. This clone was counted many times. Cohort 3 donors were reported recovered after two negative PCRs, clearance, or symptom resolution. V usage is TRBV30 and J usage is TRBJ2-2, with D possibly being TRBD2 (5 bases). The specimen sequenced was PBMCs or T cells enriched from blood (not recorded which). The sequence derives from a woman between 18 and 29 years old who had recovered from COVID-19. CDR3 residues: CAWSLTSTGELFF. The CDR3 region has the DNA TGTGCCTGGAGCCTTACTAGCACCGGGGAGCTGTTTTTT.